The rows below give T cell receptor beta chains drawn from one sample of a study of T cell changes during pregnancy in multiple sclerosis. Repertoires were generated with immunoSEQ multiplex PCR, while TCRdb's copy carries only in-frame clones and drops some. Here the sample spans 75,000 to 90,000 clones, 91% being singletons. The source was PBMCs, collected in the first trimester of pregnancy. The receptors originated from a female donor in good health, serving as a control in a pregnancy study. Some clones in this sample may be carry-over from other donors' samples. The conserved cysteine and the conserved F or W are not part of the CDR3 here. D genes are given only for firm matches. Clone size is stated in some rows and not others, as once, few, many or a class when expanded.

d_call clone_size cdr3_length v_call cdr3_aa
TRBD2 . 14 TRBV4-3 ASSQEYLAGYNEQF
. . 11 TRBV7-8 ASSSGIQETQY
TRBD2 . 14 TRBV28 ASRLAGTSAIEAQY
TRBD1 . 13 TRBV25-1 ASSTPGTGGYGYT
TRBD2 . 12 TRBV5-6 ASVLAGKTGELF
TRBD1 . 12 TRBV5-1 ASSPGQGTETQY
TRBD2 few 13 TRBV19 ASRPYSGGMNTQY
. . 12 TRBV6-1 ASSGVTLSDTQY
TRBD1 once 14 TRBV7-9 ASSTQGTGAYNEQF
. once 13 TRBV5-5 ASSLAGSETYEQY
TRBD2 . 13 TRBV2 ASSLGLAGGDTQY
TRBD1 . 12 TRBV7-3 ASSPGQGPYEQY
TRBD1 . 18 TRBV18 ASSPRPGQAIKMVHNEQF
TRBD2 . 11 TRBV19 ASTGTNYNEQF
TRBD1 . 12 TRBV28 ASIKGDRLYGYT
. . 12 TRBV28 ASSLVSSQETQY
. . 14 TRBV7-8 ASSLVLTGVAYEQY
. many 13 TRBV28 ASSLLGLGSYEQY
. . 11 TRBV28 ASSDPGTNNAF
. . 13 TRBV5-1 ASSIGQPNTGELF
TRBD1 . 12 TRBV6-5 ATRGQAGTGELF
. . 12 TRBV6-5 ASTDRTSGNTIY
TRBD1 . 17 TRBV28 ASRAVGTGTGNVWDTIY